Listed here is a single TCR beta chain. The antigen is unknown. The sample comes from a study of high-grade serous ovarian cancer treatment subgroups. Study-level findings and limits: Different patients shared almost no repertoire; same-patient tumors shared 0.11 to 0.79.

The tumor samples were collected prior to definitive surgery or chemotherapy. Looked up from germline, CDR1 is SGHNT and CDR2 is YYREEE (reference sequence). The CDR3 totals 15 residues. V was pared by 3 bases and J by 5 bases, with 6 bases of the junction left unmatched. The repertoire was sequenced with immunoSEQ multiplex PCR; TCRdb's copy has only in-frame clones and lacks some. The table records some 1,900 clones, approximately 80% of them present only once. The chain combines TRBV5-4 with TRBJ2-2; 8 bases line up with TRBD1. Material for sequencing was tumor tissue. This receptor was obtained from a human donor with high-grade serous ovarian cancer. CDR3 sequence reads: CASSSQGARTGELFF. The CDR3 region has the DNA TGTGCCAGCAGCTCCCAGGGGGCGCGTACCGGGGAGCTGTTTTTT.